This paragraph covers one T cell receptor beta chain sequence. Its antigen is as yet unknown. A far larger clone differs by one base, so this is likely a read error. Preparation of TCR beta libraries was done by quantitative 5'-RACE with molecular barcodes. Via MiXCR, TCRdb re-called the 5' RACE reads, giving one row per CDR3 protein. The sample holds about 840,000 distinct CDR3 sequences; about 12% are singletons and the top ten take just over 0.5%. These data belong to a study of CD8 T cells in ankylosing spondylitis. General study results and limits: Ankylosing spondylitis blood appeared to be characterized by a TCR beta motif of 7 to 9 highly homologous variants.

The sequenced sample consisted of blood, either unsorted or a sorted T cell fraction (not recorded which). This TCR came from a male donor with ankylosing spondylitis.

The CDR3 coding sequence is TGTGCCAGCAGATTAGACCGAATGAACACTGAAGCTTTCTTT. The encoded protein is CASRLDRMNTEAFF. The chain couples TRBV7-3 to TRBJ1-1; D is ambiguous. Germline CDR1 SGHTA, CDR2 FQGTGA. V lost 6 bases, J lost 0 bases, and 11 bases lay in between. This CDR3 is built from 14 residues. Full variable domain (rest looked up from reference TRBV7-3 and TRBJ1-1): GAGVSQTPSNKVTEKGKYVELRCDPISGHTALYWYRQSLGQGPEFLIYFQGTGAADDSGLPNDRFFAVRPEGSVSTLKIQRTERGDSAVYLCASRLDRMNTEAFFGQGTRLTVV.